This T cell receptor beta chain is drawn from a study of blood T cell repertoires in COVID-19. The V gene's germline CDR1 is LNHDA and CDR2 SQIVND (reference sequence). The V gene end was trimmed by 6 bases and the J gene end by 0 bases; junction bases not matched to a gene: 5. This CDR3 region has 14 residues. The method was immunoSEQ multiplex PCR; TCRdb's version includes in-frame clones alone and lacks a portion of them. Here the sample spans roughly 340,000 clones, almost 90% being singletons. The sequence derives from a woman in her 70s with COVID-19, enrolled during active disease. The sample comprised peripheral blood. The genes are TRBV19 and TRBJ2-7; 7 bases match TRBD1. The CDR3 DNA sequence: TGTGCCAGTAGCACAGGGGTCCCCTCCTACGAGCAGTACTTC. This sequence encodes CASSTGVPSYEQYF.